What follows are 20 T cell receptor beta chains derived from one specimen sequenced in a study of cytomegalovirus exposure and HLA in healthy donors. Primers included in the PCR were 60 Vbeta and 13 Jbeta primers. Clones were read by immunoSEQ multiplex PCR, and TCRdb kept only the in-frame ones, dropping some. The table lists roughly 150,000 clones, roughly 80% of them singletons. Sample: PBMCs. The receptors derive from a woman between 40 and 50 years old in good health and CMV-seronegative.

This clone has a single count. The chain uses TRBV28 and TRBJ2-1; 9 bases agree with TRBD2. The germline CDR1 and CDR2 sequences are MDHEN and SYDVKM. CDR3 length: 15 residues. The junction had 4 bases not matched to a gene; V was cut back by 2 bases and J by 5 bases. CDR3 nucleotide sequence: TGTGCCAGCAGTTTAGCGGGGGGGCCCCACAATGAGCAGTTCTTC. Translating gives CASSLAGGPHNEQFF.

The gene calls are TRBV7-9 and TRBJ2-7; the D is unclear. CDR3 size: 15 residues. Trimming cost V 5 bases and J 0 bases, with 14 bases left between them. Germline V gene sequence: CDR1 SEHNR, CDR2 FQNEAQ (reference sequence). The CDR3 loop reads CASSVSQVSSYEQYF. CDR3 in DNA: TGTGCCAGCAGCGTGTCGCAGGTGAGCTCCTACGAGCAGTACTTC. The full variable domain, its missing parts supplied by reference TRBV7-9 and TRBJ2-7, is DTGVSQNPRHKITKRGQNVTFRCDPISEHNRLYWYRQTLGQGPEFLTYFQNEAQLEKSRLLSDRFSAERPKGSFSTLEIQRTEQGDSAMYLCASSVSQVSSYEQYFGPGTRLTVT.

The chain uses TRBV7-2 and TRBJ2-2; D gene ambiguous. CDR1 is SGHTA and CDR2 is FQGNSA in the germline V gene. CDR3 length: 13 amino acids. V was trimmed by 4 bases and J by 0 bases, leaving 3 bases between them. CDR3 DNA: TGTGCCAGCAGCTCTCCGAACACCGGGGAGCTGTTTTTT. Residues: CASSSPNTGELFF.

The gene calls are TRBV19 and TRBJ2-7; D is possibly TRBD1 (6 bases). The CDR3 extends over 14 amino acids. The germline V and J ends were trimmed by 5 bases and 1 base, with 12 bases remaining between them. Germline-derived CDR1 and CDR2 are LNHDA and SQIVND (reference sequence). For the CDR3, the DNA is TGTGCCAGTAGTTCGGACAGAGAATCCTACGAGCAGTACTTC. Translated: CASSSDRESYEQYF.

The gene calls are TRBV28 and TRBJ2-7, with TRBD2 identical over 14 bases. After removal of 4 bases from V and 4 bases from J, the junction contained 12 bases not matched to a gene. CDR1 is MDHEN and CDR2 is SYDVKM in the germline V gene. The CDR3 length is 18 residues. The CDR3 nucleotides read TGTGCCAGCAGTTCTTCCGGGACTAGCGGGAGATTATTGTACGAGCAGTACTTC. It codes for CASSSSGTSGRLLYEQYF.

This chain links TRBV20-1 with TRBJ1-1, with 7 bases lining up with TRBD1. This CDR3 has 11 amino acids. In germline, CDR1 is DFQATT, CDR2 SNEGSKA (reference sequence). V lost 4 bases, J lost 7 bases, and 3 bases stayed unmatched. The DNA for the CDR3 is TGCAGTGCTACGGACAGGATTGAAGCTTTCTTT. Encoded protein: CSATDRIEAFF.

In its sample, this clone was seen a few times. The chain carries TRBV4-3 and TRBJ2-7; 12 nucleotides agree with TRBD1. The CDR3 totals 16 residues. With 1 base clipped from V and 12 bases from J, the junction kept 13 bases outside the gene matches. CDR1 is LGHNA, CDR2 YSLEER, per germline. DNA for the CDR3: TGCGCCAGCAGCCAAGGGTCGGGACAGGGGGCGTGGGAGAGGTACTTC. Protein product: CASSQGSGQGAWERYF.

As for this clone: The germline gene is not matched at one end of the junction; a read error may be the cause. The V and J genes are TRBV7-7 and TRBJ2-1; 11 bases match TRBD2. Germline V lookup: CDR1 SSHAT, CDR2 FNYEAQ (reference sequence). This CDR3 region has 15 residues. In DNA form, the CDR3 reads TGTGCTAGCAGTTTACTAGCGGGAGCCTACAATGAGCAGTTCTTC. Its protein is CASSLLAGAYNEQFF.

A single count supports this clone. This rearrangement joins TRBV9 to TRBJ1-2; 7 positions match TRBD1. The CDR3 contains 16 residues. Germline V CDR1 and CDR2: SGDLS, YYNGEE. Losses at the gene ends were 3 bases for V and 7 bases for J; bases not matched to a gene: 15. CDR3: CASSDPRAGGFLGYTF. CDR3 in DNA: TGTGCCAGCAGCGACCCTCGGGCAGGGGGTTTCCTTGGCTACACCTTC.

For the CDR3, the DNA is TGTGCCAGCAGTATGAGCGGGAGTGGAAACGGGGAGCTGTTTTTT. It yields the protein CASSMSGSGNGELFF. The gene calls are TRBV27 and TRBJ2-2; 8 nucleotides match TRBD2. The CDR3 spans 15 residues. Unmatched junction bases numbered 9, after V lost 5 bases and J lost 7 bases. CDR1 MNHEY and CDR2 SMNVEV come from the germline V gene (reference sequence).

The chain combines TRBV11-2 with TRBJ2-7, with 12 bases that match TRBD1. The CDR3 spans 14 residues. The V gene end was trimmed by 6 bases and the J gene end by 5 bases; junction bases not matched to a gene: 5. Germline loops: CDR1 SGHAT, CDR2 FQNNGV. CDR3 DNA: TGTGCCAGCAGTTCCGGGACAGGGGGCAACGAGCAGTACTTC. Translation gives CASSSGTGGNEQYF.

The CDR3 region has the DNA TGTGCCAGCTCAACCGGGACTGGGTCTTGGGAGCAGTTCTTC. Its translation is CASSTGTGSWEQFF. The genes are TRBV18 and TRBJ2-1; a possible D gene is TRBD2 (6 bases). The CDR3 is 14 residues long. Germline V gene data show CDR1 as KGHSH and CDR2 as LQKENI. Deletions cut 5 bases from V and 10 bases from J, with 18 bases between.

This clone was observed a few times. The chain links TRBV5-6 to TRBJ2-5; 8 positions agree with TRBD2. CDR1 and CDR2 from the germline V gene are SGHDT and YYEEEE. The length of the CDR3 is 15 residues. Trimming removed 0 bases from V and 5 bases from J; junction bases left unmatched: 6. Written as DNA, the CDR3 is TGTGCCAGCAGCTTGGCGGGGGGGGCCGCGGAGACCCAGTACTTC. Translated: CASSLAGGAAETQYF. Full variable domain (missing parts from reference TRBV5-6 and TRBJ2-5): DAGVTQSPTHLIKTRGQQVTLRCSPKSGHDTVSWYQQALGQGPQFIFQYYEEEERQRGNFPDRFSGHQFPNYSSELNVNALLLGDSALYLCASSLAGGAAETQYFGPGTRLLVL.

This clone was recorded only once. This chain connects TRBV19 to TRBJ1-5; perhaps TRBD1 as D (5 bases). V was pared by 9 bases and J by 0 bases, with 12 bases between. Germline V gene data show CDR1 as LNHDA and CDR2 as SQIVND (reference sequence). The CDR3 spans 14 residues. CDR3 in amino acids: CASQTVYSNQPQHF. In DNA, the CDR3 is TGTGCCAGCCAGACAGTTTATAGCAATCAGCCCCAGCATTTT.

In this sample, this clone turned up a few times. V gene TRBV7-6 combines with J gene TRBJ1-1; TRBD1 matches at 8 bases. The CDR3 runs 16 residues. The germline gives CDR1 SGHVS, CDR2 FNYEAQ. The V segment lost 5 bases and the J segment 0 bases; nucleotides outside the gene matches: 8. CDR3 nucleotide sequence: TGTGCCAGCAGCACCGGGACAGGTTACATGAACACTGAAGCTTTCTTT. It specifies CASSTGTGYMNTEAFF.

The chain carries TRBV5-1 and TRBJ2-3, with TRBD2 as a possible D gene (7 bases). The germline V gene has CDR1 SGHRS and CDR2 YFSETQ. The CDR3 is made up of 15 amino acids. Trimming removed 4 bases at V and 3 bases at J, with 15 bases between. This CDR3 is CASSRGGGGTDTQYF. CDR3 DNA sequence: TGCGCCAGCAGCCGCGGAGGGGGGGGTACAGATACGCAGTATTTT.

The rearrangement joins TRBV2 to TRBJ1-2; 7 nucleotides agree with TRBD1. Germline V gives CDR1 SNHLY, CDR2 FYNNEI. With 6 bases clipped from V and 8 bases from J, the junction kept 12 bases outside the gene matches. This CDR3 contains 14 residues. The DNA of the CDR3 is TGTGCCAGCAGCCCATCCGACAGGGCCTCCGGCTACACCTTC. Translation gives CASSPSDRASGYTF. Based on the CDR3 plus reference TRBV2 and TRBJ1-2, the full variable domain is EPEVTQTPSHQVTQMGQEVILRCVPISNHLYFYWYRQILGQKVEFLVSFYNNEISEKSEIFDDQFSVERPDGSNFTLKIRSTKLEDSAMYFCASSPSDRASGYTFGSGTRLTVV.

The chain combines TRBV6-5 with TRBJ2-3; D is perhaps TRBD2 (5 bases). Germline CDR1 and CDR2: MNHEY and SVGAGI. The V end lost 6 bases, the J end lost 0 bases, and 7 bases lay between the germline ends. CDR3 length: 13 residues. CDR3 region: CASRRGSTDTQYF. The CDR3 DNA follows: TGTGCCAGCAGACGCGGGAGCACAGATACGCAGTATTTT.

The chain links TRBV13 to TRBJ1-2; no clear D. The CDR3 has 13 residues. The V end lost 3 bases, the J end lost 4 bases, and 9 bases lay between the germline ends. In germline, CDR1 is PRHDT, CDR2 FYEKMQ (reference sequence). The CDR3 is CASSLGQLYGYTF. CDR3 nucleotide sequence: TGTGCCAGCAGCTTGGGCCAGCTCTATGGCTACACCTTC.

V usage is TRBV6-6 and J usage is TRBJ1-4; maybe TRBD1 (6 bases). The CDR3 sequence is 14 residues long. V was clipped by 0 bases and J by 8 bases, with 10 bases between them. Looked up from germline, CDR1 is MNHNY and CDR2 is SVGAGI (reference sequence). CDR3 DNA: TGTGCCAGCAGTTACTCGAGGGGGGGGGAAAAACTGTTTTTT. Translation: CASSYSRGGEKLFF.